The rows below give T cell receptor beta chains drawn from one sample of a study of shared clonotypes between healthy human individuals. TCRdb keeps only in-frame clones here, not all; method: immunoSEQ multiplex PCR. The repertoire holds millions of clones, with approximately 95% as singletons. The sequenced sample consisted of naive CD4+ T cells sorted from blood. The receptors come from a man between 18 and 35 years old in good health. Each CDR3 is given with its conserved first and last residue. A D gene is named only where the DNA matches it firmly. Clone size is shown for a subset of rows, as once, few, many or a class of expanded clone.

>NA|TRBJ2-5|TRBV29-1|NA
TGCAGCTCAAGAGGGGGGGGTCAAGAGACCCAGTACTTC
CSSRGGGQETQYF
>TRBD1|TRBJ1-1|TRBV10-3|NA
TGTGCCATCAGGGGGACAGGGGGCTCCGACACTGAAGCTTTCTTT
CAIRGTGGSDTEAFF
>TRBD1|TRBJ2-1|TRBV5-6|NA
TGTGCCAGCAGCTTGGAACAGGGGGCCTACAATGAGCAGTTCTTC
CASSLEQGAYNEQFF
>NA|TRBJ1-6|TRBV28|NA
TGTGCCAGCAGTTCAAAGGGGAGAAAATCACCCCTCCACTTT
CASSSKGRKSPLHF
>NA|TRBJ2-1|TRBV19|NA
TGTGCCAGTAGTCCAAGAGGTAGGACAAGTTACAATGAGCAGTTCTTC
CASSPRGRTSYNEQFF
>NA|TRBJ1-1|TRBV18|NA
TGTGCCAGCTCACCATCAATACAGACTTCCATGAACACTGAAGCTTTCTTT
CASSPSIQTSMNTEAFF
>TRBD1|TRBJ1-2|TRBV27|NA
TGTGCCAGCAGTTTTGGACAGGGTCGCCCTTACACCTTC
CASSFGQGRPYTF
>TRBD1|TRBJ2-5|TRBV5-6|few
TGTGCCAGCAGCGCCGGGACAGGGGATCGAGAGACCCAGTACTTC
CASSAGTGDRETQYF
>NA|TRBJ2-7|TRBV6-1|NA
TGTGCCAGCAGTGAATATATAATGACCGGGACCCAACCAGTCGGCGAGCAGTACTTC
CASSEYIMTGTQPVGEQYF
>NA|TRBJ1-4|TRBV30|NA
TGTGCCTGGAGCCTATGGGAGAATGAAAAACTGTTTTTT
CAWSLWENEKLFF
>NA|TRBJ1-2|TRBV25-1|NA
TGTGCCAGCAGTGTGGCCAGCCTCTATGGCTACACCTTC
CASSVASLYGYTF
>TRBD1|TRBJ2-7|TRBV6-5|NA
TGTGCCAGCAGCCGACAGGGGTCCTACGAGCAGTACTTC
CASSRQGSYEQYF
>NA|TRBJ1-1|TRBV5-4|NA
TGTGCCAGCAGCCCCCCGGGGCAAAGGAACACTGAAGCTTTCTTT
CASSPPGQRNTEAFF
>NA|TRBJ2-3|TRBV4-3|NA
TGCGCCAGCAGCCAAGTTCGGACCTTCGGAGATACGCAGTATTTT
CASSQVRTFGDTQYF
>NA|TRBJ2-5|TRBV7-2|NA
TGTGCCAGCAGCTTAGCCCTGACTAGTCAAGAGACCCAGTACTTC
CASSLALTSQETQYF
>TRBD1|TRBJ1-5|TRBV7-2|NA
TGTGCCAGCAGCTTCGGGTGGGACAGGAGTAGCAATCAGCCCCAGCATTTT
CASSFGWDRSSNQPQHF
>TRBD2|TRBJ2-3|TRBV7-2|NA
TGTGCCAGCAGCCGAAGGAGCGCTAGCGGGAGAACAGATACGCAGTATTTT
CASSRRSASGRTDTQYF
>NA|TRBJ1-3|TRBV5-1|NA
TGCGCCAGCAGCTTCGGACCCGACTCTGGAAACACCATATATTTT
CASSFGPDSGNTIYF
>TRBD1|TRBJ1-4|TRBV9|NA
TGTGCCAGCAGCTCCGGACAGGGGTGGGAAAAACTGTTTTTT
CASSSGQGWEKLFF
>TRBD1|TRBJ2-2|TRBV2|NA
TGTGCCAGCAGTGGGACAGGGAACACCGGGGAGCTGTTTTTT
CASSGTGNTGELFF
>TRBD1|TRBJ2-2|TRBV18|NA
TGTGCCAGCTCACTGGACAGGGTCGGCACCGGGGAGCTGTTTTTT
CASSLDRVGTGELFF
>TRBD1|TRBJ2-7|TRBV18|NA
TGTGCCAGCTCACCCCGAAGGACAGGGTCCTACGAGCAGTACTTC
CASSPRRTGSYEQYF
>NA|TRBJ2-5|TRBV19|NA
TGTGCCAGACCCGGGTCCCCGGTACTCCGGACCCAGTACTTC
CARPGSPVLRTQYF
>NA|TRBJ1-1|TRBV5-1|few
TGCGCCAGCAGCTTTGTGGGGAACACTGAAGCTTTCTTT
CASSFVGNTEAFF
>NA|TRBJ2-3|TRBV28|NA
TGTGCCAGCAGTTCCAACGACCGCACAGATACGCAGTATTTT
CASSSNDRTDTQYF
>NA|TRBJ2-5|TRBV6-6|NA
TGTGCCAGCACCCTCGGAGAGACCCAGTACTTC
CASTLGETQYF
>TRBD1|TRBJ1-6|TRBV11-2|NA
TGTGCCAGCAGCTTGCTGGACAGGAATTCACCCCTCCACTTT
CASSLLDRNSPLHF
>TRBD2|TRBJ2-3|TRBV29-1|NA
TGCAGCGCTGCAGGTAGCGGGTTGGTAGATACGCAGTATTTT
CSAAGSGLVDTQYF
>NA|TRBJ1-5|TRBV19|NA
TGTGCCACCCGCGTTGCAGGGGTCAATCAGCCCCAGCATTTT
CATRVAGVNQPQHF
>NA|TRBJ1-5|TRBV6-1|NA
TGTGCCAGCAGTGAAGTAAAGGGAGCCCAGCATTTT
CASSEVKGAQHF
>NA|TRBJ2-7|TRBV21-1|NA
TGTGCCAGCGGCCCTCTCGGGACATCATCCTACGAGCAGTACTTC
CASGPLGTSSYEQYF
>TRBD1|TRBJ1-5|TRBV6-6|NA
TGTGCCAGCAGTTACTGGGACAGGGGGAACAATCAGCCCCAGCATTTT
CASSYWDRGNNQPQHF
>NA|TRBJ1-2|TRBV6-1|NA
TGTGCCAGCAGTGAAGCCCCGAGGGGTACCGGCGGCTACACCTTC
CASSEAPRGTGGYTF
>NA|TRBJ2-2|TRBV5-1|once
TGCGCCAGCAGCTTGGGCAGGTCGAACACCGGGGAGCTGTTTTTT
CASSLGRSNTGELFF
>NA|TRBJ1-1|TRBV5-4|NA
TGTGCCAGCAGCATAGAAACCAAAACAGGGTTCACTGAAGCTTTCTTT
CASSIETKTGFTEAFF
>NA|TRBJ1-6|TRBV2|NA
TGTGCCAGCAGAGGTTTCGGGGGCGCTTATAATTCACCCCTCCACTTT
CASRGFGGAYNSPLHF
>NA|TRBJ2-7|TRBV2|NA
TGTGCCAGCGGGAGAGGATCGGTTGAGCAGTACTTC
CASGRGSVEQYF
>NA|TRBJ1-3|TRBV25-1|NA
TGTGCCAGCAGTGTCGGAAACACCATATATTTT
CASSVGNTIYF
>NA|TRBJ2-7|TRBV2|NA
TGTGCCAGCAGTGACGAGCCGGGGTCCTACGAGCAGTACTTC
CASSDEPGSYEQYF
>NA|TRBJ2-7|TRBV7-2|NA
TGTGCCAGCAGCTTAGTTGGCAGTAAGTTTTCTCCCTACGAGCAGTACTTC
CASSLVGSKFSPYEQYF
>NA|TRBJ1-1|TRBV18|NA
TGTGCCAGCTCACCACAGGGGGATGGGACTGAAGCTTTCTTT
CASSPQGDGTEAFF
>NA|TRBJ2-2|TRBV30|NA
TGTGCCTGGAGCCAGGCCCCTACCGGGGAGCTGTTTTTT
CAWSQAPTGELFF
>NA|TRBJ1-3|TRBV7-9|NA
TGTGCCAGCAGCTTTTCGGCAGTAGGGAACACCATATATTTT
CASSFSAVGNTIYF
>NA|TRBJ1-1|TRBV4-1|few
TGCGCCAGCAGCCAAGAGCTCCTTCTGGGACTGAGGGGCACTGAAGCTTTCTTT
CASSQELLLGLRGTEAFF
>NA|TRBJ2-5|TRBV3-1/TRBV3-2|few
TGTGCCAGCGGAGAGACCCAGTACTTC
CASGETQYF
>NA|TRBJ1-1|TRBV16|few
TGTGCCAGCAGCCCCAGGCCAGGGTCTATGAACACTGAAGCTTTCTTT
CASSPRPGSMNTEAFF
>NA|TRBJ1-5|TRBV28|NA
TGTGCCAGCAGTTTAGAACAGAGTAATCAGCCCCAGCATTTT
CASSLEQSNQPQHF